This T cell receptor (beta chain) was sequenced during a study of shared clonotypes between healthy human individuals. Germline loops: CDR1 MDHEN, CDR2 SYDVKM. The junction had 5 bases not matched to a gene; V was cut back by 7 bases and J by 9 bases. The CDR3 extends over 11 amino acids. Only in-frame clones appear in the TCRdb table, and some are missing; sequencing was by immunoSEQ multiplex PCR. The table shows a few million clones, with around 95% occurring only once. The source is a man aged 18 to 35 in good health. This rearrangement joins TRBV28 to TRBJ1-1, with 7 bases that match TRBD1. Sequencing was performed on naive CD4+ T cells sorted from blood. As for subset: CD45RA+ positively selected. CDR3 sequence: CASTTQGKAFF. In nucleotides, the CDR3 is TGTGCCAGCACCACACAGGGGAAAGCTTTCTTT.